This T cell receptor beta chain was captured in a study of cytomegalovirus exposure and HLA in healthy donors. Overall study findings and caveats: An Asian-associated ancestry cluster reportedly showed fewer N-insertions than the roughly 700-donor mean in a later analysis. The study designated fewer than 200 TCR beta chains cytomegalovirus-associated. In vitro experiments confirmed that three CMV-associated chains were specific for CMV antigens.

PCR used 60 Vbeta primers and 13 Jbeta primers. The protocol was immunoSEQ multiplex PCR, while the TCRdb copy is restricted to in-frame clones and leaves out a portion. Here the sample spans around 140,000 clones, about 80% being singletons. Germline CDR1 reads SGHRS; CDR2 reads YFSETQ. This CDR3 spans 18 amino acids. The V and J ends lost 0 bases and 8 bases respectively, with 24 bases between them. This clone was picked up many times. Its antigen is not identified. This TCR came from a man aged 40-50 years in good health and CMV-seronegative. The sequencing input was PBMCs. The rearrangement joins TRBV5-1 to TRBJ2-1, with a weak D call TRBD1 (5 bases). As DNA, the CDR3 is TGCGCCAGCAGCTTGGCCGAACAGGATGAAGGGGTCTTGGATGAGCAGTTCTTC. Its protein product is CASSLAEQDEGVLDEQFF. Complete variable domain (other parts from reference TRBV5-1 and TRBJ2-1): KAGVTQTPRYLIKTRGQQVTLSCSPISGHRSVSWYQQTPGQGLQFLFEYFSETQRNKGNFPGRFSGRQFSNSRSEMNVSTLELGDSALYLCASSLAEQDEGVLDEQFFGPGTRLTVL.